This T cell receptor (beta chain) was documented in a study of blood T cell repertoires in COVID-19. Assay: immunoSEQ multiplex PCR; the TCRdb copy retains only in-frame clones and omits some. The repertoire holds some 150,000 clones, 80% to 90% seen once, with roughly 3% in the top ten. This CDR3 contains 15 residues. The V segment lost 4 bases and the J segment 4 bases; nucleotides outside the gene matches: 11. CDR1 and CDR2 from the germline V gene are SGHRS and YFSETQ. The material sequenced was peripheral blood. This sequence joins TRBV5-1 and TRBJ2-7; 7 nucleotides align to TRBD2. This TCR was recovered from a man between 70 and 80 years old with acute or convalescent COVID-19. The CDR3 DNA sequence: TGCGCCAGCAGCATGCGTGGCGGGAGTCAGTACGAGCAGTACTTC. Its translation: CASSMRGGSQYEQYF.